What follows are 29 T cell receptor beta chains derived from one specimen sequenced in a study of shared clonotypes between healthy human individuals. TCRdb keeps only in-frame clones here, not all; method: immunoSEQ multiplex PCR. The sample lists 2 million or so clones, roughly 96% seen once, with 0.1% to 0.15% in the top ten. Source material: naive CD4+ T cells sorted from blood. Documented subset: CD45RA+ positively selected. The source of these receptors is a man between 18 and 35 years old in good health.

The chain recombines TRBV12-5 with TRBJ2-7; a possible D gene is TRBD2 (6 bases). The CDR3 has 16 amino acids. Germline values: CDR1 LGHNT, CDR2 FRNRAP. V lost 1 base and J 2 bases, leaving 15 bases between the germline ends. CDR3 protein: CASGLAGTLGAYEQYF. The CDR3 DNA follows: TGTGCTAGTGGTTTGGCCGGGACTTTGGGGGCCTACGAGCAGTACTTC.

The chain uses TRBV30 and TRBJ1-6; D gene uncertain. Between the trimmed V and J ends, which lost 5 bases and 3 bases, there was a span of 20 bases. Germline V gene sequence: CDR1 GTSNPN, CDR2 SVGIG (reference sequence). This CDR3 spans 17 amino acids. CDR3 sequence reads: CAWEGAQTSLYNSPLHF. The CDR3 DNA reads as TGTGCCTGGGAGGGTGCCCAGACCTCCCTCTATAATTCACCCCTCCACTTT.

The chain carries TRBV7-9 and TRBJ2-2; weak D call: TRBD1 (5 bases). Looked up from germline, CDR1 is SEHNR and CDR2 is FQNEAQ (reference sequence). This CDR3 spans 14 amino acids. The ends were cut back, 5 bases at V and 3 bases at J, with 10 bases in the middle. The chain's CDR3 is CASSIDSYTGELFF. Written as DNA, the CDR3 is TGTGCCAGCAGCATCGACAGTTACACCGGGGAGCTGTTTTTT.

The chain links TRBV30 to TRBJ1-2, with D possibly being TRBD1 (6 bases). Trimming removed 3 bases from V and 0 bases from J, with 11 bases in between. The CDR3 covers 14 residues. Germline loops: CDR1 GTSNPN, CDR2 SVGIG (reference sequence). This CDR3 reads CAWRGTSANYGYTF. The DNA for the CDR3 is TGTGCCTGGAGGGGGACATCCGCTAACTATGGCTACACCTTC.

J is TRBJ2-2 and V is TRBV4-1; D is possibly TRBD2 (6 bases). This CDR3 is built from 17 residues. The germline gives CDR1 MGHRA, CDR2 YSYEKL. Trimming took off 4 bases at V and 5 bases at J, with 20 bases between the two ends. CDR3 coding DNA: TGCGCCAGCAGCCCGCCCCAATGGCGGGACGGAACCGGGGAGCTGTTTTTT. It encodes CASSPPQWRDGTGELFF.

The chain is built from TRBV5-1 and TRBJ2-3, with 14 bases fitting TRBD2. Germline V gene sequence: CDR1 SGHRS, CDR2 YFSETQ. V lost 4 bases, J lost 4 bases, and 8 bases stayed unmatched. CDR3 length: 17 residues. This CDR3 reads CASSAGLAGGSSDTQYF. The CDR3 DNA reads as TGCGCCAGCAGCGCAGGACTAGCGGGGGGTTCCTCAGATACGCAGTATTTT. Full variable domain (missing parts from reference TRBV5-1 and TRBJ2-3): KAGVTQTPRYLIKTRGQQVTLSCSPISGHRSVSWYQQTPGQGLQFLFEYFSETQRNKGNFPGRFSGRQFSNSRSEMNVSTLELGDSALYLCASSAGLAGGSSDTQYFGPGTRLTVL.

A note on this clone: Other nucleotide sequences in the sample specify the same CDR3. The J gene is TRBJ1-5, the V gene TRBV7-2; TRBD1 might be the D (5 bases). The germline gives CDR1 SGHTA, CDR2 FQGNSA. The CDR3 runs 14 residues. V lost 0 bases, J lost 7 bases, and 10 bases lay in between. The CDR3 DNA sequence: TGTGCCAGCAGCTTAGCAGGGGTTGGCCAGCCCCAGCATTTT. It encodes CASSLAGVGQPQHF. Drawing the rest from reference TRBV7-2 and TRBJ1-5, the complete variable domain is GAGVSQSPSNKVTEKGKDVELRCDPISGHTALYWYRQSLGQGLEFLIYFQGNSAPDKSGLPSDRFSAERTGGSVSTLTIQRTQQEDSAVYLCASSLAGVGQPQHFGDGTRLSIL.

The rearrangement links TRBV5-1 to TRBJ2-5, with D hard to call. Germline assignment: CDR1 SGHRS and CDR2 YFSETQ. CDR3 length equals 14 residues. Between the trimmed V and J ends, which lost 0 bases and 5 bases, there was a span of 11 bases. CDR3 DNA: TGCGCCAGCAGCTTGGGTCCGGTTGGGGAGACCCAGTACTTC. It yields the protein CASSLGPVGETQYF.

The J gene is TRBJ1-1, the V gene TRBV6-1; TRBD1 agrees at 7 bases. The CDR3 sequence is 11 residues long. With V trimmed by 10 bases and J by 11 bases, 10 bases remained unmatched. The germline V gene has CDR1 MNHNS and CDR2 SASEGT. The CDR3 nucleotides read TGTGCCACGGCGAACACAGGGGCCGCTTTCTTT. Residues: CATANTGAAFF.

The V and J genes are TRBV6-5 and TRBJ2-7, with D hard to call. The length of the CDR3 is 13 residues. Germline V gives CDR1 MNHEY, CDR2 SVGAGI. V was clipped by 0 bases and J by 3 bases, with 6 bases between them. In DNA, the CDR3 is TGTGCCAGCAGTTACTCGTTCGGCTACGAGCAGTACTTC. The encoded protein is CASSYSFGYEQYF.

As concerns this clone: This specimen includes other DNA sequences encoding the same CDR3. This chain links TRBV5-1 with TRBJ2-7; 8 nucleotides align to TRBD2. The V and J ends lost 4 bases and 1 base, in that order; junction bases with no gene match: 4. This CDR3 is 14 amino acids long. Germline CDR1 SGHRS, CDR2 YFSETQ. The CDR3 protein is CASSPGLVSYEQYF. In DNA, the CDR3 is TGCGCCAGCAGCCCGGGACTAGTATCCTACGAGCAGTACTTC.

The V gene is TRBV10-3, the J gene TRBJ2-7; D assignment may be TRBD1 or TRBD2 (5 bases each). The germline V gene has CDR1 ENHRY and CDR2 SYGVKD. The length of the CDR3 is 12 residues. The ends were cut back, 11 bases at V and 2 bases at J, with 13 bases in the middle. CDR3 nucleotides: TGTGCCTTTGGGGCGGGTCCCTACGAGCAGTACTTC. It is translated as CAFGAGPYEQYF.

The chain carries TRBV11-2 and TRBJ2-3; 8 positions agree with TRBD1. The CDR3 has 12 amino acids. Trimming at V came to 5 bases and at J to 8 bases, leaving 3 bases not matched to a gene. Per germline, CDR1 SGHAT and CDR2 FQNNGV. CDR3 residues: CASSTDRGTQYF. The CDR3 region has the DNA TGTGCCAGCAGCACCGACAGGGGTACGCAGTATTTT.

Here the CDR3 reads CASSRDTRGEQFF. The CDR3 region has the DNA TGTGCCAGCAGCCGGGACACTAGGGGGGAGCAGTTCTTC. The chain recombines TRBV9 with TRBJ2-1; TRBD1 is a possible D gene (6 bases). The CDR3 sequence is 13 residues long. V was trimmed by 4 bases and J by 10 bases, leaving 15 bases between them. CDR1 and CDR2 from the germline V gene are SGDLS and YYNGEE. Drawing the rest from reference TRBV9 and TRBJ2-1, the complete variable domain is DSGVTQTPKHLITATGQRVTLRCSPRSGDLSVYWYQQSLDQGLQFLIQYYNGEERAKGNILERFSAQQFPDLHSELNLSSLELGDSALYFCASSRDTRGEQFFGPGTRLTVL.

The J gene is TRBJ2-7, the V gene TRBV6-5; D possibly corresponds to TRBD2 (6 bases). From germline, CDR1 is MNHEY and CDR2 SVGAGI. The CDR3 totals 15 residues. Trimming pared 6 bases from V and 0 bases from J, leaving 15 bases between. This CDR3 reads CASRRRRETSYEQYF. Here the CDR3 DNA reads TGTGCCAGCAGACGAAGGAGGGAAACCTCCTACGAGCAGTACTTC.

This chain connects TRBV6-5 to TRBJ2-7, with D unresolved. The CDR3 has 11 residues. Germline V gene sequence: CDR1 MNHEY, CDR2 SVGAGI. Trimming cost V 4 bases and J 5 bases, with 6 bases left between them. The CDR3 sequence is CASSSAHEQYF. Written as DNA, the CDR3 is TGTGCCAGCAGTTCCGCCCACGAGCAGTACTTC.

The chain recombines TRBV19 with TRBJ1-3; 9 bases agree with TRBD1. Germline values: CDR1 LNHDA, CDR2 SQIVND (reference sequence). The CDR3 has 16 residues. The J segment lost 2 bases and the V segment lost 9 bases, leaving 11 bases of the junction unmatched. The DNA for the CDR3 is TGTGCCAGCCCAATACCTCGGGACAGGGCTGGAAACACCATATATTTT. Its translation: CASPIPRDRAGNTIYF. Variable domain in full (rest from reference TRBV19 and TRBJ1-3): DGGITQSPKYLFRKEGQNVTLSCEQNLNHDAMYWYRQDPGQGLRLIYYSQIVNDFQKGDIAEGYSVSREKKESFPLTVTSAQKNPTAFYLCASPIPRDRAGNTIYFGEGSWLTVV.

The chain couples TRBV5-5 to TRBJ2-5; the D is unclear. The germline V and J ends were trimmed by 5 bases and 2 bases, with 13 bases remaining between them. The germline CDR1 and CDR2 sequences are SGHKS and YYEKEE (reference sequence). This CDR3 has 14 residues. CDR3 region: CASSTKPVQETQYF. CDR3 DNA: TGTGCCAGCAGTACGAAGCCAGTACAAGAGACCCAGTACTTC.

This clone has only one observation. The V and J genes are TRBV30 and TRBJ1-2; D is possibly TRBD1 (5 bases). V was pared by 2 bases and J by 4 bases, with 11 bases between. CDR3 length: 13 residues. Germline values: CDR1 GTSNPN, CDR2 SVGIG (reference sequence). The CDR3 is CAWSPPGPYGYTF. Here the CDR3 DNA reads TGTGCCTGGAGTCCCCCAGGGCCCTATGGCTACACCTTC.

The CDR3: CASSESRSEYTDTQYF. Here the CDR3 DNA reads TGTGCCAGCAGTGAATCTAGGTCCGAATACACAGATACGCAGTATTTT. The V gene is TRBV6-1, the J gene TRBJ2-3; D is undetermined. CDR3 length: 16 residues. V was pared by 2 bases and J by 2 bases, with 14 bases between. Germline lookup yields CDR1 MNHNS and CDR2 SASEGT.

CDR3 nucleotides: TGTGCCAGTAGTATCTGGAATCAGCCCCAGCATTTT. Protein sequence: CASSIWNQPQHF. This sequence joins TRBV19 and TRBJ1-5; D not certain. Germline loops: CDR1 LNHDA, CDR2 SQIVND (reference sequence). There are 12 residues in the CDR3. V shed 3 bases and J shed 4 bases, with 4 bases lying between them.

This clone was seen only once. The chain carries TRBV5-1 and TRBJ1-6; 7 bases map to TRBD1. Germline V gene sequence: CDR1 SGHRS, CDR2 YFSETQ. CDR3 length: 15 amino acids. The V and J ends lost 4 bases and 8 bases, in that order; junction bases with no gene match: 9. CDR3 amino acids: CASSLLQGGDSPLHF. For the CDR3, the DNA is TGCGCCAGCAGCCTACTCCAGGGGGGGGATTCACCCCTCCACTTT.

The V gene is TRBV5-1, the J gene TRBJ2-5; no definite D call. Germline V gene data show CDR1 as SGHRS and CDR2 as YFSETQ. The germline V and J ends were trimmed by 0 bases and 7 bases, with 10 bases remaining between them. The CDR3 has 13 amino acids. The CDR3 reads CASSLDLTGTQYF. The CDR3 DNA follows: TGCGCCAGCAGCTTGGACCTAACTGGGACCCAGTACTTC.

The V call is TRBV5-8, the J call TRBJ2-2; 9 nucleotides align to TRBD1. The CDR3 runs to 15 residues. CDR1 and CDR2 (germline): SGHTS, YDEGEE. The trim removed 4 bases at V and 5 bases at J, leaving 6 bases unmatched. This CDR3 reads CASSIPGTGTGELFF. In DNA, the CDR3 is TGTGCCAGCAGCATTCCCGGGACAGGGACCGGGGAGCTGTTTTTT. The full variable domain, in which reference TRBV5-8 and TRBJ2-2 provide the parts outside the CDR3, is EAGVTQSPTHLIKTRGQQATLRCSPISGHTSVYWYQQALGLGLQFLLWYDEGEERNRGNFPPRFSGRQFPNYSSELNVNALELEDSALYLCASSIPGTGTGELFFGEGSRLTVL.

V usage is TRBV30 and J usage is TRBJ1-2; TRBD1 matches at 12 bases. After removal of 2 bases from V and 7 bases from J, the junction contained 5 bases not matched to a gene. Germline CDR1 GTSNPN, CDR2 SVGIG (reference sequence). The CDR3 loop spans 14 amino acids. The CDR3 reads CAWSRGQGALGYTF. The CDR3 coding sequence is TGTGCCTGGAGTAGGGGACAGGGGGCGCTTGGCTACACCTTC. The whole variable domain, filled in from reference TRBV30 and TRBJ1-2, reads SQTIHQWPATLVQPVGSPLSLECTVEGTSNPNLYWYRQAAGRGLQLLFYSVGIGQISSEVPQNLSASRPQDRQFILSSKKLLLSDSGFYLCAWSRGQGALGYTFGSGTRLTVV.

This clone was recorded only once. This chain joins TRBV5-1 and TRBJ2-2; 7 bases are a match to TRBD1. CDR3 length: 13 amino acids. CDR1 is SGHRS, CDR2 YFSETQ, per germline. V lost 4 bases and J lost 5; bases outside the gene matches: 2. Here the CDR3 reads CASSGDRTGELFF. The CDR3 DNA reads TGCGCCAGCAGCGGGGACAGAACCGGGGAGCTGTTTTTT.

The chain is built from TRBV5-6 and TRBJ1-6; D unresolved. With 7 bases removed from V and 7 bases from J, the gap between germline ends came to 9 bases. CDR1 is SGHDT and CDR2 is YYEEEE in the germline V gene. CDR3 length: 12 amino acids. The CDR3, as DNA: TGTGCCAGCGACAACGGGAATTCACCCCTCCACTTT. It is translated as CASDNGNSPLHF.

A remark on this clone: The identical CDR3 is also encoded by other nucleotide sequences in the sample. The rearrangement uses TRBV29-1 and TRBJ1-1; D gene unclear. Germline V gives CDR1 SQVTM, CDR2 ANQGSEA. V dropped 4 bases and J dropped 2 bases, with 8 bases sitting between them. The length of the CDR3 is 12 residues. CDR3 in amino acids: CSVATVNTEAFF. For the CDR3, the DNA is TGCAGCGTTGCGACGGTTAACACTGAAGCTTTCTTT. Filled out from reference TRBV29-1 and TRBJ1-1, the complete variable domain reads SAVISQKPSRDICQRGTSLTIQCQVDSQVTMMFWYRQQPGQSLTLIATANQGSEATYESGFVIDKFPISRPNLTFSTLTVSNMSPEDSSIYLCSVATVNTEAFFGQGTRLTVV.

A single count supports this clone. The V call is TRBV2, the J call TRBJ2-5; D is undetermined. Trimming shortened V by 1 base and J by 9 bases, and 12 bases separated the two germline ends. Germline V gene sequence: CDR1 SNHLY, CDR2 FYNNEI. This CDR3 is built from 13 residues. The CDR3 sequence is CASSEGPVRAQYF. CDR3 bases: TGTGCCAGCAGTGAAGGGCCGGTTAGGGCCCAGTACTTC.